The present T cell receptor (beta chain) was sequenced within a study of blood T cell repertoires in COVID-19. Only in-frame clones appear in the TCRdb table, and some are missing; sequencing was by immunoSEQ multiplex PCR. The repertoire holds roughly 250,000 clones, with about nine tenths as singletons. There are 15 residues in the CDR3. The clonotype was recovered from a man aged 55 to 69 who had recovered from COVID-19. The V call is TRBV21-1, the J call TRBJ2-3; TRBD2 is taken as the D call from the table, unchecked against the DNA. TRBV21-1 is described as a pseudogene. Source material: peripheral blood. The CDR3 loop reads CAREKGGESADTQYF. The CDR3 DNA reads TGTGCCAGGGAAAAGGGGGGGGAGAGCGCAGATACGCAGTATTTT.